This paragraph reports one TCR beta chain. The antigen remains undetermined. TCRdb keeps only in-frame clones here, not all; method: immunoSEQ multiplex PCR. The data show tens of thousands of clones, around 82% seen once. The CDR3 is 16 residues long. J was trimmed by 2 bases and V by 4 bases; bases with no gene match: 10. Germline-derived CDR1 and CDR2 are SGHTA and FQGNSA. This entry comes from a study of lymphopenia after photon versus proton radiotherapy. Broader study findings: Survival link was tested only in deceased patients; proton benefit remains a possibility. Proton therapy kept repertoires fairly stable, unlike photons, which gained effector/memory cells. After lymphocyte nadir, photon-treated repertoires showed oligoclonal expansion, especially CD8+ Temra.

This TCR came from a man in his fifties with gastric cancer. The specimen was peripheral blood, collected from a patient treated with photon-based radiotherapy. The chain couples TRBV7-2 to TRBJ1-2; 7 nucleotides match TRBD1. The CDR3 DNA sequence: TGTGCCAGCAGCTACAGACAGGGTATGGGGAACTATGGCTACACCTTC. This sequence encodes CASSYRQGMGNYGYTF. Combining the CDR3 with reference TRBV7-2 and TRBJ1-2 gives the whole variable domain GAGVSQSPSNKVTEKGKDVELRCDPISGHTALYWYRQSLGQGLEFLIYFQGNSAPDKSGLPSDRFSAERTGGSVSTLTIQRTQQEDSAVYLCASSYRQGMGNYGYTFGSGTRLTVV.